Below are 29 T cell receptor beta chains sequenced from a single sample in a study of shared clonotypes between healthy human individuals (TCRdb year 2020). The library came from the immunoSEQ multiplex PCR assay. This immuneACCESS table, as held by TCRdb, lists in-frame sequences with V and J called but not all clones. Of the missing ones, under half trace to an unresolved V gene in checked studies; the others have no known cause. Here the sample has hundreds of thousands of clones; roughly 83% occur a single time. The top ten constitute approximately 13% of the sample. Sequenced: PBMCs. The receptors shown here come from a woman between 40 and 50 years old in good health. Some clones in this sample may be carry-over from other donors' samples.

The V call is TRBV4-2, the J call TRBJ2-4; TRBD2 might be the D (6 bases). This CDR3 is built from 16 residues. The V end lost 0 bases, the J end lost 2 bases, and 11 bases lay between the germline ends. CDR1 is LGHNA, CDR2 YNFKEQ, per germline. The CDR3 sequence: CASSQDVEGTKNIQYF. The DNA for the CDR3 is TGTGCCAGCAGCCAAGATGTGGAGGGGACCAAAAACATTCAGTACTTC.

The rearrangement joins TRBV28 to TRBJ2-2, with 8 bases that match TRBD1. J gave up 1 base and V 11 bases, and 3 bases lay outside the gene matches. This CDR3 is built from 13 residues. Germline V lookup: CDR1 MDHEN, CDR2 SYDVKM. CDR3 amino acids: CAAGTGNTGELFF. In DNA form, the CDR3 reads TGTGCCGCCGGGACAGGGAACACCGGGGAGCTGTTTTTT.

This clone was observed many times. The chain joins TRBV4-2 to TRBJ2-6; TRBD1 matches at 12 bases. With V trimmed by 1 base and J by 4 bases, 5 bases remained unmatched. CDR1 is LGHNA, CDR2 YNFKEQ, per germline. This CDR3 is 18 amino acids long. CDR3 residues: CASSQAGQGAAGANVLTF. The CDR3 region has the DNA TGTGCCAGCAGCCAAGCGGGACAGGGGGCGGCAGGGGCCAACGTCCTGACTTTC.

This clone was observed at least ten times. The rearrangement uses TRBV13 and TRBJ1-4, with D possibly TRBD1 on 5 matching bases. Trimming cost V 0 bases and J 3 bases, with 23 bases left between them. The CDR3 covers 20 residues. In germline, CDR1 is PRHDT, CDR2 FYEKMQ (reference sequence). Here the CDR3 DNA reads TGTGCCAGCAGCTTAGGTGGGGGGATTTTCGGATCGGCGTCTAATGAAAAACTGTTTTTT. Translation gives CASSLGGGIFGSASNEKLFF.

The chain combines TRBV28 with TRBJ2-7, with 10 positions matching TRBD1. The ends lost 5 bases at V and 2 bases at J; junction bases unmatched: 9. The CDR3 is 16 amino acids. CDR1 MDHEN and CDR2 SYDVKM come from the germline V gene. CDR3 in DNA: TGTGCCAGCAGTCCCCCGGGACAGGGGACTACCTACGAGCAGTACTTC. Its translation: CASSPPGQGTTYEQYF. Full variable domain (remainder filled in from reference TRBV28 and TRBJ2-7): DVKVTQSSRYLVKRTGEKVFLECVQDMDHENMFWYRQDPGLGLRLIYFSYDVKMKEKGDIPEGYSVSREKKERFSLILESASTNQTSMYLCASSPPGQGTTYEQYFGPGTRLTVT.

This sequence joins TRBV5-1 and TRBJ2-1, with 7 bases fitting TRBD2. The ends lost 4 bases at V and 10 bases at J; junction bases unmatched: 8. CDR1 is SGHRS, CDR2 YFSETQ, per germline. This CDR3 is built from 13 residues. The CDR3 nucleotides are TGCGCCAGCAGCGGCACGGGAGGTCGCGAGCAGTTCTTC. It translates to CASSGTGGREQFF. The entire variable domain, with the rest obtained from reference TRBV5-1 and TRBJ2-1, is as follows: KAGVTQTPRYLIKTRGQQVTLSCSPISGHRSVSWYQQTPGQGLQFLFEYFSETQRNKGNFPGRFSGRQFSNSRSEMNVSTLELGDSALYLCASSGTGGREQFFGPGTRLTVL.

This CDR3 is CASSLVGSHEQFF. The CDR3 DNA reads as TGTGCCAGCAGCTTAGTCGGCTCGCACGAGCAGTTCTTC. The chain links TRBV7-2 to TRBJ2-1, with D hard to call. The V gene's germline CDR1 is SGHTA and CDR2 FQGNSA. The CDR3 sequence is 13 residues long. Trimming took 1 base from V and 10 from J, leaving 11 bases between them.

This chain connects TRBV29-1 to TRBJ1-5; D unresolved. Germline CDR1 and CDR2: SQVTM and ANQGSEA. The length of the CDR3 is 15 residues. V was shortened by 7 bases and J by 6 bases, with 22 bases between the two germline ends. CDR3 region: CSASVGWGMGQPQHF. CDR3 DNA: TGCAGCGCCTCTGTGGGGTGGGGAATGGGTCAGCCCCAGCATTTT.

The chain links TRBV28 to TRBJ2-1; 9 nucleotides line up with TRBD2. This CDR3 spans 15 amino acids. With V trimmed by 4 bases and J by 7 bases, 8 bases remained unmatched. The germline V gene encodes CDR1 MDHEN and CDR2 SYDVKM. DNA for the CDR3: TGTGCCAGCAGTTCACCTAGCGGGAACGTGAATGAGCAGTTCTTC. Amino acids: CASSSPSGNVNEQFF.

The chain combines TRBV9 with TRBJ2-3, with unresolved D. Trimming stripped 0 bases from V and 0 bases from J, with 8 bases between. Germline lookup yields CDR1 SGDLS and CDR2 YYNGEE. The CDR3 consists of 15 residues. This CDR3 reads CASSVGSWSTDTQYF. The CDR3 bases are TGTGCCAGCAGCGTAGGTTCCTGGAGCACAGATACGCAGTATTTT.

The chain combines TRBV18 with TRBJ2-3; D tentatively reads TRBD1 or TRBD2 (6 bases each). With 9 bases removed from V and 4 bases from J, the gap between germline ends came to 14 bases. Germline CDR1 KGHSH, CDR2 LQKENI. The CDR3 sequence is 13 residues long. CDR3 nucleotides: TGTGCCAGTCACAGGGACTTCGCAGATACGCAGTATTTT. Translation: CASHRDFADTQYF.

This chain uses TRBV28 with TRBJ1-2; no firm D call. This CDR3 comprises 12 residues. V dropped 5 bases and J dropped 2 bases, with 6 bases sitting between them. The germline gives CDR1 MDHEN, CDR2 SYDVKM. CDR3 DNA: TGTGCCAGCAGTCAAAGGAACTATGGCTACACCTTC. Translation gives CASSQRNYGYTF.

This chain links TRBV30 with TRBJ2-1, with TRBD2 identical over 7 bases. The junction had 10 bases not matched to a gene; V was cut back by 7 bases and J by 10 bases. Germline loops: CDR1 GTSNPN, CDR2 SVGIG (reference sequence). This CDR3 has 12 amino acids. This CDR3 is CASMSGMGEQFF. The CDR3 DNA reads as TGTGCCTCCATGAGCGGGATGGGGGAGCAGTTCTTC.

V usage is TRBV30 and J usage is TRBJ2-3; D is perhaps TRBD2 (6 bases). In germline, CDR1 is GTSNPN, CDR2 SVGIG (reference sequence). This CDR3 has 15 amino acids. Trimming left V 0 bases short and J 6 bases short, with 16 bases between. This CDR3 is CAWSVTSRTGDTQYF. The DNA of the CDR3 is TGTGCCTGGAGTGTTACTAGCAGAACGGGGGATACGCAGTATTTT.

Remarks on this clone: The identical CDR3 is also encoded by other nucleotide sequences in the sample. The chain links TRBV30 to TRBJ1-2; no reliable D call. Germline CDR1 reads GTSNPN; CDR2 reads SVGIG (reference sequence). The CDR3 length is 11 residues. Trimming removed 3 bases from V and 1 base from J, with 3 bases in between. The CDR3 here is CAWSLNYGYTF. The CDR3 nucleotides read TGTGCCTGGAGCCTTAACTATGGCTACACCTTC.

This clone has more than one count but fewer than ten. The chain uses TRBV7-6 and TRBJ1-2; 8 bases fit TRBD1. Germline trimming cut 0 bases from V and 6 bases from J; bases unmatched to any gene: 6. Per the germline V gene, CDR1 is SGHVS and CDR2 is FNYEAQ. The CDR3 sequence is 15 residues long. This CDR3 is CASSLAGTGVDGYTF. The CDR3 DNA reads as TGTGCCAGCAGCTTAGCCGGGACAGGAGTCGATGGCTACACCTTC.

This chain links TRBV6-5 with TRBJ2-7; the D gene is possibly TRBD2 (6 bases). V dropped 6 bases and J dropped 0 bases, with 12 bases sitting between them. This CDR3 contains 14 residues. Germline assignment: CDR1 MNHEY and CDR2 SVGAGI. For the CDR3, the DNA is TGTGCCAGCAGCCGGGACTGGAGCTCCTACGAGCAGTACTTC. This translates into CASSRDWSSYEQYF.

The chain carries TRBV6-5 and TRBJ1-2; D possibly corresponds to TRBD1 (6 bases). This CDR3 has 13 amino acids. CDR1 MNHEY and CDR2 SVGAGI come from the germline V gene. Trimming stripped 10 bases from V and 8 bases from J, with 20 bases between. The CDR3 protein is CATLGQSNAGYTF. The CDR3 coding sequence is TGTGCCACCTTAGGACAGTCCAATGCGGGCTACACCTTC.

This rearrangement joins TRBV6-6 to TRBJ1-6; D is unclear. V lost 4 bases to trimming and J lost 0 bases, with 7 bases between them. The germline gives CDR1 MNHNY, CDR2 SVGAGI (reference sequence). The CDR3 is made up of 15 amino acids. DNA for the CDR3: TGTGCCAGCAGTTTTGGGAGCTCCTATAATTCACCCCTCCACTTT. Amino acid sequence: CASSFGSSYNSPLHF.

The J gene is TRBJ1-3, the V gene TRBV7-9; maybe TRBD1 (6 bases). CDR1 is SEHNR, CDR2 FQNEAQ, per germline (reference sequence). The CDR3 is made up of 14 amino acids. Trimming removed 4 bases from V and 4 bases from J, with 11 bases in between. The CDR3 is CASSSTGYGNTIYF. DNA of the CDR3: TGTGCCAGCAGCTCCACAGGGTACGGAAACACCATATATTTT.

This rearrangement joins TRBV11-2 to TRBJ2-5; 8 bases agree with TRBD2. Matching the DNA end better, TRBJ2-7 makes the J call doubtful. Germline V gives CDR1 SGHAT, CDR2 FQNNGV. The CDR3 covers 13 residues. CDR3 sequence reads: CASSPSGSHEQYF. For the CDR3, the DNA is TGTGCCAGCAGCCCAAGCGGGAGCCACGAGCAGTACTTC.

This clone was observed once. This chain uses TRBV5-1 with TRBJ2-5, with D unresolved. The J call is doubtful: the DNA matches TRBJ2-7 better. The germline gives CDR1 SGHRS, CDR2 YFSETQ. This CDR3 contains 13 residues. CDR3 DNA: TGCGCCAGCAGCTTGGGGCAGTTGTACGAGCAGTACTTC. Translating gives CASSLGQLYEQYF.

The V call is TRBV11-2, the J call TRBJ2-1, with D perhaps given as TRBD1 or TRBD2 (5 bases each). Germline values: CDR1 SGHAT, CDR2 FQNNGV. This CDR3 is 16 amino acids long. V dropped 1 base and J dropped 6 bases, with 16 bases sitting between them. Written as DNA, the CDR3 is TGTGCCAGCAGCTTAGGTCCAGTGGGACCGTCCAATGAGCAGTTCTTC. It translates to CASSLGPVGPSNEQFF.

V and J are TRBV7-9 and TRBJ1-1; 7 nucleotides align to TRBD1. CDR3 size: 15 residues. Per the germline V gene, CDR1 is SEHNR and CDR2 is FQNEAQ (reference sequence). V lost 2 bases to trimming and J lost 0 bases; unmatched junction nucleotides: 3. This CDR3 reads CASSLRGQLNTEAFF. CDR3 nucleotides: TGTGCCAGCAGCTTAAGGGGACAGCTGAACACTGAAGCTTTCTTT.

This clone was recorded many times. V gene TRBV30 combines with J gene TRBJ1-1, with unresolved D. The CDR3 length is 12 residues. The germline V gene encodes CDR1 GTSNPN and CDR2 SVGIG (reference sequence). The V and J ends lost 5 bases and 4 bases respectively, with 11 bases between them. The CDR3 sequence: CAWGALGTEAFF. The DNA of the CDR3 is TGTGCCTGGGGCGCCTTGGGCACTGAAGCTTTCTTT.

The V gene is TRBV10-2, the J gene TRBJ2-2; 9 nucleotides align to TRBD1. There are 18 residues in the CDR3. CDR1 is WSHSY and CDR2 is SAAADI in the germline V gene. J was trimmed by 1 base and V by 2 bases; bases with no gene match: 8. The DNA of the CDR3 is TGCGCCAGCAGTGAGCTTCGGACAGGGGATAGGAACACCGGGGAGCTGTTTTTT. Translating it yields CASSELRTGDRNTGELFF.

This clone has only one observation. The genes are TRBV10-1 and TRBJ2-5; 7 nucleotides align to TRBD1. Losses at the gene ends were 0 bases for V and 5 bases for J; bases not matched to a gene: 6. This CDR3 region has 15 residues. Germline CDR1 reads WNHNN; CDR2 reads SYGVQD (reference sequence). The CDR3 loop reads CASSESMATGETQYF. For the CDR3, the DNA is TGCGCCAGCAGTGAGTCGATGGCGACAGGGGAGACCCAGTACTTC.

The V call is TRBV28, the J call TRBJ2-1, with 7 bases aligning to TRBD2. The V and J ends lost 4 bases and 3 bases, in that order; junction bases with no gene match: 12. Germline CDR1 reads MDHEN; CDR2 reads SYDVKM. This CDR3 is built from 17 residues. Written as DNA, the CDR3 is TGTGCCAGCAGTTACCCTGGACTAAGCGGGATCTACAATGAGCAGTTCTTC. This translates into CASSYPGLSGIYNEQFF.

This clone showed up just once. The chain links TRBV6-9 to TRBJ2-7, with 9 bases lining up with TRBD1. The CDR3 spans 18 residues. V gave up 7 bases and J gave up 5 bases; unmatched junction bases: 21. Germline CDR1 and CDR2: MNHGY and SVAAGI. Written as DNA, the CDR3 is TGTGCCAGCACCTTTTCTACAGGGGGCAGTAGGGTATGGGACGAGCAGTACTTC. This encodes CASTFSTGGSRVWDEQYF.